This T cell receptor (beta chain) was retrieved from a study of blood T cell repertoires in COVID-19. Study as a whole: Samples came from the United States, Italy and Spain, spanning acute and convalescent COVID-19. PBMCs, B-cell-depleted T cells, or T cells provided the cDNA or gDNA that made up the material.

CDR1 SGHNT and CDR2 YYREEE come from the germline V gene (reference sequence). The ends lost 4 bases at V and 6 bases at J; junction bases unmatched: 6. The CDR3 is 15 amino acids. Enrolment of Seattle patients took place during active infection, and they were followed longitudinally. Original methodology: Reference gene primer amplification gave estimated nucleated cell counts. TCRdb's table, derived via immunoSEQ multiplex PCR, lists solely in-frame clones and lacks some. V, J and clone size were drawn from that table, and D and trimming were deduced from the DNA. The sample yields under 200,000 clones, around 80% seen once.

The source is a woman aged 60-75 years with COVID-19, enrolled during active disease. The chain combines TRBV5-4 with TRBJ2-2; 10 bases match TRBD1. The specimen was peripheral blood. CDR3 loop: CASSTGQGKAGELFF. The CDR3 DNA is TGTGCCAGCAGCACGGGACAGGGGAAGGCCGGGGAGCTGTTTTTT.